This T cell receptor beta chain appears in the sequencing data of a study of blood T cell repertoires in COVID-19. Germline CDR1 SNHLY, CDR2 FYNNEI. The CDR3 covers 15 residues. V lost 6 bases and J 2 bases, leaving 15 bases between the germline ends. Clones were read by immunoSEQ multiplex PCR, and TCRdb kept only the in-frame ones, dropping some. This sample has approximately 200,000 clones, with approximately 84% found just once. Sequencing was done on a sample of peripheral blood. The clonotype was recovered from a man aged 50 or older who had recovered from COVID-19. The J gene is TRBJ2-3, the V gene TRBV2, with a weak D call TRBD2 (7 bases). CDR3 nucleotides: TGTGCCAGCAGGACAGCGGGACACGCCACAGATACGCAGTATTTT. Its protein is CASRTAGHATDTQYF.